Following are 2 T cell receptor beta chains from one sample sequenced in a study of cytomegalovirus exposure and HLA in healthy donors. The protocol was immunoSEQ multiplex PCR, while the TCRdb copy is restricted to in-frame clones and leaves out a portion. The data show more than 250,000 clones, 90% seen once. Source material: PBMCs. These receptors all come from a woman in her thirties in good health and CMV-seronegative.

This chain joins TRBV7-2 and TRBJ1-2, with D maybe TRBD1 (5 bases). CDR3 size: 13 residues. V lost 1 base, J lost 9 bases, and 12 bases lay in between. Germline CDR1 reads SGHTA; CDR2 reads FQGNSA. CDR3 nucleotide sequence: TGTGCCAGCAGCTTAGGTTCCGGGGGGAGCTACACCTTC. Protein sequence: CASSLGSGGSYTF.

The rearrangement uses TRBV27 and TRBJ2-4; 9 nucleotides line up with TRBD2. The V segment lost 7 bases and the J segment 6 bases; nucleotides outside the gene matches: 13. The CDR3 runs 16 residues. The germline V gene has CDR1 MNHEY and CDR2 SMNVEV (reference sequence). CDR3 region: CASTPLSGSPLNIQYF. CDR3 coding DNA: TGTGCCAGCACCCCCCTTAGCGGGAGTCCCCTAAACATTCAGTACTTC.